The 14 T cell receptor beta chains listed next were all sequenced from one sample in a study of molecular identifiers for immune sequencing clone quantification. A single record per CDR3 protein comes from TCRdb applying MiXCR to the PCR reads. The sample lists about 65,000 distinct CDR3 sequences, under 20% occurring once. Sequenced: naive CD8+ T cells from blood, with Jurkat cell RNA spiked in. Subset here: FACS-sorted CD8+CD4-CCR7+CD45RA+ naive T cells. These receptors came from a human donor in good health. Some libraries in this study had Jurkat cell RNA spiked in.

This clonotype was counted ten times or more. CDR3 residues: CASSLEDNIYNEQFF. The CDR3 nucleotides read TGTGCCAGCAGCTTAGAAGACAATATCTACAATGAGCAGTTCTTC. The chain employs TRBV13 and TRBJ2-1; D is unclear. Germline lookup yields CDR1 PRHDT and CDR2 FYEKMQ (reference sequence). The CDR3 extends over 15 amino acids. The ends were cut back, 1 base at V and 3 bases at J, with 10 bases in the middle.

As regards this clonotype: One base away lies a much larger clone, so this may be a sequencing read error. The rearrangement links TRBV29-1 to TRBJ2-4; 7 bases align to TRBD1. Germline V gene sequence: CDR1 SQVTM, CDR2 ANQGSEA. The CDR3 runs 14 residues. V lost 8 bases, J lost 6 bases, and 13 bases stayed unmatched. The CDR3, as DNA: TGCAGCATCGAAGCCGGGGCAGGGGGAAACATTCAGTACTTC. Translating it yields CSIEAGAGGNIQYF.

The V gene is TRBV7-9, the J gene TRBJ2-7; 9 positions agree with TRBD2. The germline V gene has CDR1 SEHNR and CDR2 FQNEAQ (reference sequence). The CDR3 spans 15 residues. The trim removed 5 bases at V and 2 bases at J, leaving 7 bases unmatched. The CDR3 sequence: CASSHRAGGTYEQYF. The CDR3 nucleotides are TGTGCCAGCAGCCATAGGGCGGGAGGGACCTACGAGCAGTACTTC. The whole variable domain, filled in from reference TRBV7-9 and TRBJ2-7, reads DTGVSQNPRHKITKRGQNVTFRCDPISEHNRLYWYRQTLGQGPEFLTYFQNEAQLEKSRLLSDRFSAERPKGSFSTLEIQRTEQGDSAMYLCASSHRAGGTYEQYFGPGTRLTVT.

In this sample, this clonotype turned up many times. The chain employs TRBV19 and TRBJ1-2; D possibly corresponds to TRBD1 (6 bases). The CDR3 has 14 amino acids. V was pared by 10 bases and J by 0 bases, with 15 bases between. Per germline, CDR1 LNHDA and CDR2 SQIVND (reference sequence). CDR3 region: CATAGGPANYGYTF. Here the CDR3 DNA reads TGTGCCACCGCCGGGGGGCCAGCTAACTATGGCTACACCTTC.

This clonotype was seen ten or more times. This chain connects TRBV4-2 to TRBJ2-2; TRBD2 agrees at 7 bases. Trimming took 5 bases from V and 1 from J; bases not matched to a gene: 10. The length of the CDR3 is 17 residues. Germline CDR1 is LGHNA and CDR2 is YNFKEQ. The CDR3 nucleotides read TGTGCCAGCAGCACCACCTACCTAGCGGAGAACACCGGGGAGCTGTTTTTT. It encodes CASSTTYLAENTGELFF.

This clonotype was seen only once. J is TRBJ2-3 and V is TRBV30, with 8 bases identical to TRBD2. The CDR3 consists of 14 residues. V lost 1 base to trimming and J lost 6 bases; unmatched junction nucleotides: 6. Looked up from germline, CDR1 is GTSNPN and CDR2 is SVGIG (reference sequence). The CDR3 region has the DNA TGTGCCTGGAGTGAGGGACTAGGTGGTGATACGCAGTATTTT. Translated: CAWSEGLGGDTQYF. The full variable domain, rest sourced from reference TRBV30 and TRBJ2-3, is SQTIHQWPATLVQPVGSPLSLECTVEGTSNPNLYWYRQAAGRGLQLLFYSVGIGQISSEVPQNLSASRPQDRQFILSSKKLLLSDSGFYLCAWSEGLGGDTQYFGPGTRLTVL.

This clonotype was recorded many times. The J gene is TRBJ2-1, the V gene TRBV11-2, with D possibly called TRBD1 or TRBD2 (5 bases each). Germline assignment: CDR1 SGHAT and CDR2 FQNNGV. V gave up 1 base and J gave up 7 bases, with 11 bases separating them. This CDR3 is 14 amino acids long. The CDR3 bases are TGTGCCAGCAGCTTAGTAGGGGACGGGAATGAGCAGTTCTTC. This gives the protein CASSLVGDGNEQFF.

The table lists this clonotype with a few counts. This sequence joins TRBV6-4 and TRBJ2-1, with TRBD2 matching over 12 bases. After removal of 6 bases from V and 3 bases from J, the junction contained 6 bases not matched to a gene. Germline V lookup: CDR1 MRHNA, CDR2 SNTAGT. This CDR3 is 16 amino acids long. As DNA, the CDR3 is TGTGCCAGCAGCCTACTAGCGGGAGGTCTCTACAATGAGCAGTTCTTC. Translation gives CASSLLAGGLYNEQFF.

The DNA of the CDR3 is TGTGCCAGCAGCTTGTTTTGGCGGGAGAATAATGAGCAGTTCTTC. This translates into CASSLFWRENNEQFF. This chain connects TRBV5-5 to TRBJ2-1; 7 bases line up with TRBD2. Unmatched junction bases numbered 8, after V lost 1 base and J lost 7 bases. Germline V gene data show CDR1 as SGHKS and CDR2 as YYEKEE (reference sequence). The CDR3 has 15 amino acids. Full variable domain (missing parts from reference TRBV5-5 and TRBJ2-1): DAGVTQSPTHLIKTRGQQVTLRCSPISGHKSVSWYQQVLGQGPQFIFQYYEKEERGRGNFPDRFSARQFPNYSSELNVNALLLGDSALYLCASSLFWRENNEQFFGPGTRLTVL.

The rearrangement uses TRBV12-3 or TRBV12-4 and TRBJ1-1; D not certain. V shed 0 bases and J shed 1 base, with 0 bases lying between them. The CDR3 has 12 amino acids. The CDR3, as DNA: TGTGCCAGCAGTTTAGCGAACACTGAAGCTTTCTTT. Its protein is CASSLANTEAFF.

This clonotype was seen many times. The chain joins TRBV6-2 or TRBV6-3 to TRBJ2-7; the D call may be TRBD1 or TRBD2 (5 bases each). The CDR3 is made up of 14 amino acids. The germline V and J ends were trimmed by 2 bases and 5 bases, with 13 bases remaining between them. The germline CDR1 and CDR2 sequences are MNHEY and SVGEGT. CDR3 nucleotides: TGTGCCAGCAGTTACGCACACGGGGCGGACGAGCAGTACTTC. It translates to CASSYAHGADEQYF.

At least ten counts were recorded for this clonotype. The J gene is TRBJ2-3, the V gene TRBV27; D gene unclear. The germline CDR1 and CDR2 sequences are MNHEY and SMNVEV (reference sequence). V was clipped by 8 bases and J by 2 bases, with 26 bases between them. CDR3 length equals 18 residues. The CDR3 sequence is CASAPSAGEEPNTDTQYF. For the CDR3, the DNA is TGTGCCAGCGCCCCGTCGGCAGGCGAGGAACCGAACACAGATACGCAGTATTTT.

The chain carries TRBV11-3 and TRBJ2-5; 9 bases are a match to TRBD1. The CDR3 sequence is 14 residues long. V trimming: 4 bases; J trimming: 3 bases; junction bases outside the gene matches: 3. The V gene's germline CDR1 is SGHNT and CDR2 YENEEA. The CDR3 region has the DNA TGTGCCAGCAGCTCTCGGGACAGGGAAGAGACCCAGTACTTC. It encodes CASSSRDREETQYF.

The sample holds many counts of this clonotype. This chain links TRBV4-3 with TRBJ1-1; D might be TRBD1 (6 bases). Germline CDR1 reads LGHNA; CDR2 reads YSLEER. Trimming left V 3 bases short and J 5 bases short, with 13 bases between. This CDR3 has 14 residues. CDR3 residues: CASSQDQGRTEAFF. In nucleotides, the CDR3 is TGCGCCAGCAGCCAGGATCAGGGGCGGACTGAAGCTTTCTTT.